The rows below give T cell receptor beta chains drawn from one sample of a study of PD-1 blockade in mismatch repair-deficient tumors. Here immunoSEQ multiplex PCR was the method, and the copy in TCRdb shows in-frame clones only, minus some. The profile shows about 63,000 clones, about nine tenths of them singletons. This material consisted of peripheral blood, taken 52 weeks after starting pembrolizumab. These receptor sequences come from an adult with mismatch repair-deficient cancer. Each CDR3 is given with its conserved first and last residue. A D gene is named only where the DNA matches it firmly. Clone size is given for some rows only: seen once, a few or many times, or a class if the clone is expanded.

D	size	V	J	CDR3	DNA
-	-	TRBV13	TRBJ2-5	CASSSKLGHQETQYF	TGTGCCAGCAGCTCCAAGCTTGGCCACCAAGAGACCCAGTACTTC
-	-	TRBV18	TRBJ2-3	CASSPLPKGDTQYF	TGTGCCAGCTCACCTCTACCGAAGGGAGATACGCAGTATTTT
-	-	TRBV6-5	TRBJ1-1	CASSYSGGNTEAFF	TGTGCCAGCAGTTACTCGGGAGGGAACACTGAAGCTTTCTTT
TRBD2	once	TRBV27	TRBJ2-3	CASSLGRLAYF	TGTGCCAGCAGTTTAGGGAGACTAGCGTATTTT
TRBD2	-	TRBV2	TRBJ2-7	CASSPRLAGALEQYF	TGTGCCAGCAGCCCACGACTAGCGGGAGCTCTCGAGCAGTACTTC
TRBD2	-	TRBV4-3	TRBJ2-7	CASSQDTSGAYEQYF	TGCGCCAGCAGCCAAGATACTAGCGGGGCCTACGAGCAGTACTTC
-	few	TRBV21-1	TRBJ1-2	CASPWGGRDGYTF	TGTGCCAGTCCCTGGGGGGGACGGGATGGCTACACCTTC
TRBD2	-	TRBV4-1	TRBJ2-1	CASSQAGLAADNEQFF	TGCGCCAGCAGCCAGGCGGGACTAGCGGCAGACAATGAGCAGTTCTTC
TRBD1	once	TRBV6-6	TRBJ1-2	CASLGTENYGYTF	TGTGCCAGCCTCGGGACAGAGAACTATGGCTACACCTTC
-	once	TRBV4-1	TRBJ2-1	CASSQPSAGRQPPGNEQFF	TGCGCCAGCAGCCAACCGTCGGCAGGCCGTCAGCCCCCGGGCAATGAGCAGTTCTTC
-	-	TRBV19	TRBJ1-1	CASSARRFMNTEAFF	TGTGCCAGTAGTGCCCGACGGTTCATGAACACTGAAGCTTTCTTT
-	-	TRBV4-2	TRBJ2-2	CASSQDDWGTGELFF	TGTGCCAGCAGCCAAGACGATTGGGGGACCGGGGAGCTGTTTTTT
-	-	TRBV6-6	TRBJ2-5	CASLNPGLGETQYF	TGTGCCAGTTTGAACCCGGGCTTGGGGGAGACCCAGTACTTC
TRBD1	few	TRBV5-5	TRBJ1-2	CASSLVRTGHGYTF	TGTGCCAGCAGCTTGGTTCGGACAGGTCATGGCTACACCTTC
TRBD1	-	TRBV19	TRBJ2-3	CASSMLGDSRQYF	TGTGCCAGTAGTATGCTGGGGGACAGCCGGCAGTATTTT
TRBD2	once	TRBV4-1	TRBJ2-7	CASSQVGGLAYEQYF	TGCGCCAGCAGCCAAGTGGGGGGACTAGCCTACGAGCAGTACTTC
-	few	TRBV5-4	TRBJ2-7	CASSTGTALTYEQYF	TGTGCCAGCAGCACCGGGACGGCCCTTACCTACGAGCAGTACTTC
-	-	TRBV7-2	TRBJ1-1	CASSLGRGGEAFF	TGTGCCAGCAGCTTAGGTCGAGGGGGTGAAGCTTTCTTT
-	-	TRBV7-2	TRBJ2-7	CASSLVAPGAASSYEQYF	TGTGCCAGCAGCTTAGTGGCGCCAGGGGCCGCATCTTCCTACGAGCAGTACTTC
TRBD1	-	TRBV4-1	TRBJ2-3	CASSQGGQGNTDTQYF	TGCGCCAGCAGCCAAGGGGGACAGGGGAACACAGATACGCAGTATTTT
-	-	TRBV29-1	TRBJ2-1	CSVIWRANLNEQFF	TGCAGCGTTATTTGGCGTGCTAACCTCAATGAGCAGTTCTTC
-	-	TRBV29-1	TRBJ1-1	CSVRGSRQVLNEAFF	TGCAGCGTTCGGGGGAGCCGACAAGTATTAAATGAAGCTTTCTTT
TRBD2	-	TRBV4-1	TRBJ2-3	CASSQVASGKATDTQYF	TGCGCCAGCAGCCAAGTGGCTAGCGGGAAAGCAACAGATACGCAGTATTTT
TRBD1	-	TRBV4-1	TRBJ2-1	CASSHRTGEHPRSYNEQFF	TGCGCCAGCAGCCACCGGACAGGGGAGCACCCTCGCTCCTACAATGAGCAGTTCTTC
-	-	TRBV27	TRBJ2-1	CASSRLGVNEQFF	TGTGCCAGCAGCCGGTTAGGGGTCAATGAGCAGTTCTTC
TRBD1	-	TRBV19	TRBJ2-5	CASSADGTVWETQYF	TGTGCCAGTAGTGCGGACGGGACAGTCTGGGAGACCCAGTACTTC
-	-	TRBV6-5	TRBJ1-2	CASSYSRGYGYTF	TGTGCCAGCAGTTACTCGAGGGGGTATGGCTACACCTTC
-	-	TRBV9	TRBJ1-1	CASSVPREGGNTEAFF	TGTGCCAGCAGCGTGCCCCGGGAGGGGGGGAACACTGAAGCTTTCTTT
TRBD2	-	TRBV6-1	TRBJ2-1	CASSEEGLAGESEQFF	TGTGCCAGCAGTGAAGAGGGACTAGCGGGGGAGAGTGAGCAGTTCTTC
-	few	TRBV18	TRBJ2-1	CASSPTGVPDNEQFF	TGTGCCAGCTCCCCAACGGGAGTTCCGGACAATGAGCAGTTCTTC
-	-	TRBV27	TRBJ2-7	CASSLGVASYEQYF	TGTGCCAGCAGTCTTGGCGTAGCCTCCTACGAGCAGTACTTC
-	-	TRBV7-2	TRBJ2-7	CASSLEPAYEQYF	TGTGCCAGCAGCCTAGAGCCCGCCTACGAGCAGTACTTC
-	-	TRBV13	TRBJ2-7	CASSLGEQGLSYEQYF	TGTGCCAGCAGCTTAGGAGAACAGGGACTATCCTACGAGCAGTACTTC
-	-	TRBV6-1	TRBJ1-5	CASTNGLFQPQHF	TGTGCCAGCACCAACGGGCTTTTCCAGCCCCAGCATTTT
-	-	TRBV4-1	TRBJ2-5	CASSQVGLLQETQYF	TGCGCCAGCAGCCAAGTCGGACTGCTCCAAGAGACCCAGTACTTC
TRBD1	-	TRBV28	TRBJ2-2	CASSLRDRGGSELFF	TGTGCCAGCAGTTTAAGAGACAGGGGAGGATCCGAGCTGTTTTTT
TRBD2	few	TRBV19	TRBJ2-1	CASSILAGTYNEQFF	TGTGCCAGTAGTATCCTAGCGGGAACCTACAATGAGCAGTTCTTC
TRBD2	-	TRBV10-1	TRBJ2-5	CASSDGTSGSRKTQYF	TGCGCCAGCAGTGACGGGACTAGCGGGAGTCGAAAGACCCAGTACTTC
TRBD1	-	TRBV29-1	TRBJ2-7	CSVSGQGGVFEQYF	TGCAGCGTTTCAGGACAGGGTGGGGTGTTCGAGCAGTACTTC